The 31 T cell receptor beta chains below all came from one sample that was sequenced in a study of blood T cell repertoires in COVID-19. Measured with immunoSEQ multiplex PCR; TCRdb has only the in-frame clones, and not every one. The sample comprises 260,000 or so clones, approximately 91% of which are singletons, and just under 9.5% rests with the top ten. Sequenced: peripheral blood. These receptors came from a man aged 18 to 29 with active or convalescent COVID-19.

The chain has TRBV2 and TRBJ1-3; D is perhaps TRBD1 (6 bases). V gave up 7 bases and J gave up 0 bases, with 22 bases separating them. CDR3 size: 18 residues. The germline V gene has CDR1 SNHLY and CDR2 FYNNEI. CDR3 nucleotides: TGTGCCAGCAATCTGGGACAATCGACGGGCGCCTCTGGAAACACCATATATTTT. Protein: CASNLGQSTGASGNTIYF.

The count of this clone is one. The V and J genes are TRBV6-5 and TRBJ2-7; D is possibly TRBD1 (6 bases). The CDR3 has 15 residues. CDR1 is MNHEY, CDR2 SVGAGI, per germline. The germline V and J ends were trimmed by 2 bases and 3 bases, with 14 bases remaining between them. CDR3 in amino acids: CASSYDGQPNYEQYF. The CDR3 nucleotides read TGTGCCAGCAGTTACGATGGACAGCCGAACTACGAGCAGTACTTC.

The gene calls are TRBV11-2 and TRBJ2-7; TRBD2 might be the D (6 bases). Germline V lookup: CDR1 SGHAT, CDR2 FQNNGV. Trimming stripped 1 base from V and 1 base from J, with 14 bases between. This CDR3 comprises 16 residues. The CDR3 DNA is TGTGCCAGCAGCTTAGGATACGGGACTTCATCCTACGAGCAGTACTTC. As protein: CASSLGYGTSSYEQYF.

The chain recombines TRBV5-4 with TRBJ2-3; D is perhaps TRBD1 (5 bases). The germline V and J ends were trimmed by 4 bases and 2 bases, with 17 bases remaining between them. Germline V gene sequence: CDR1 SGHNT, CDR2 YYREEE (reference sequence). This CDR3 contains 16 residues. CDR3 in amino acids: CASSTRQPEITDTQYF. In DNA, the CDR3 is TGTGCCAGCAGCACGCGACAGCCAGAAATCACAGATACGCAGTATTTT.

This clone was detected only a few times. The rearrangement joins TRBV7-6 to TRBJ2-7, with a tentative D call TRBD2 (6 bases). The CDR3 loop spans 13 amino acids. The V end lost 1 base, the J end lost 3 bases, and 7 bases lay between the germline ends. CDR1 is SGHVS and CDR2 is FNYEAQ in the germline V gene. CDR3 region: CASSLGGLYEQYF. The CDR3 DNA is TGTGCCAGCAGCTTAGGGGGACTCTACGAGCAGTACTTC.

The CDR3 sequence: CASGLGQGNYNEQFF. CDR3 sequence (DNA): TGTGCTAGTGGTTTAGGCCAGGGGAATTACAATGAGCAGTTCTTC. The rearrangement links TRBV12-5 to TRBJ2-1; tentatively, D is TRBD1 (6 bases). Looked up from germline, CDR1 is LGHNT and CDR2 is FRNRAP. Trimming took off 3 bases at V and 4 bases at J, with 13 bases between the two ends. The CDR3 has 15 amino acids.

The chain links TRBV18 to TRBJ2-5, with 12 bases lining up with TRBD2. This CDR3 has 17 amino acids. Germline CDR1 is KGHSH and CDR2 is LQKENI. J was trimmed by 7 bases and V by 0 bases; bases with no gene match: 9. The CDR3 DNA reads TGTGCCAGCTCACCACCGTACGCTAGCGGGGGGGCGGTGACCCAGTACTTC. It translates to CASSPPYASGGAVTQYF.

The chain combines TRBV2 with TRBJ2-2, with 10 bases aligning to TRBD2. With 6 bases clipped from V and 5 bases from J, the junction kept 9 bases outside the gene matches. The CDR3 runs to 16 residues. Germline values: CDR1 SNHLY, CDR2 FYNNEI. The CDR3 DNA sequence: TGTGCCAGCAGGGGCACTAGCGGGGAGGTTACCGGGGAGCTGTTTTTT. It specifies CASRGTSGEVTGELFF.

The chain couples TRBV19 to TRBJ1-6; D remains ambiguous. The CDR3 is made up of 16 amino acids. The germline V and J ends were trimmed by 0 bases and 6 bases, with 12 bases remaining between them. Germline CDR1 LNHDA, CDR2 SQIVND (reference sequence). The CDR3 DNA is TGTGCCAGTAGTATAGATCGGAACAGCTTTAATTCACCCCTCCACTTT. This encodes CASSIDRNSFNSPLHF. Combining the CDR3 with reference TRBV19 and TRBJ1-6 gives the whole variable domain DGGITQSPKYLFRKEGQNVTLSCEQNLNHDAMYWYRQDPGQGLRLIYYSQIVNDFQKGDIAEGYSVSREKKESFPLTVTSAQKNPTAFYLCASSIDRNSFNSPLHFGNGTRLTVT.

V usage is TRBV2 and J usage is TRBJ1-5; perhaps TRBD1 as D (5 bases). Germline V gene lookup returns CDR1 SNHLY and CDR2 FYNNEI. V shed 7 bases and J shed 1 base, with 11 bases lying between them. There are 14 residues in the CDR3. The CDR3 loop is CASMTGLSNQPQHF. The CDR3, as DNA: TGTGCCAGCATGACGGGACTAAGCAATCAGCCCCAGCATTTT.

This chain joins TRBV7-2 and TRBJ2-1; 8 positions match TRBD2. With V trimmed by 1 base and J by 6 bases, 8 bases remained unmatched. This CDR3 contains 16 residues. The germline V gene encodes CDR1 SGHTA and CDR2 FQGNSA. CDR3 nucleotide sequence: TGTGCCAGCAGCTTAGTCCCACTAGCGGACCCCAATGAGCAGTTCTTC. It encodes CASSLVPLADPNEQFF.

The chain joins TRBV3-1 (or the pseudogene TRBV3-2) to TRBJ1-2; 10 nucleotides agree with TRBD1. Germline values: CDR1 LGHDT, CDR2 YNNKEL (reference sequence). The CDR3 is 14 amino acids. The trim removed 0 bases at V and 6 bases at J, leaving 1 base unmatched. CDR3 in amino acids: CASSQEDRGDGYTF. CDR3 in DNA: TGTGCCAGCAGCCAAGAGGACAGGGGGGATGGCTACACCTTC.

The chain joins TRBV7-3 to TRBJ2-5; 10 bases are shared with TRBD1. Germline values: CDR1 SGHTA, CDR2 FQGTGA. With V trimmed by 5 bases and J by 5 bases, 5 bases remained unmatched. The CDR3 is made up of 14 amino acids. The CDR3 DNA is TGTGCCAGCAGCCAGGGGACAGGGGCGGAGACCCAGTACTTC. Translating gives CASSQGTGAETQYF.

The genes are TRBV14 and TRBJ2-2, with a tentative D call TRBD1 (5 bases). Looked up from germline, CDR1 is SGHDN and CDR2 is FVKESK. This CDR3 is 13 amino acids long. The ends were cut back, 6 bases at V and 6 bases at J, with 11 bases in the middle. CDR3 residues: CASSPQGPGELFF. CDR3 DNA sequence: TGTGCCAGCAGTCCCCAGGGTCCCGGGGAGCTGTTTTTT.

V gene TRBV7-2 combines with J gene TRBJ1-1; D remains ambiguous. The CDR3 sequence is 14 residues long. The V gene lost 1 base and the J gene lost 5 bases, with 11 bases spanning the gap. CDR1 is SGHTA, CDR2 FQGNSA, per germline. CDR3 in DNA: TGTGCCAGCAGCTTAGGCGGAGCGCAAACTGAAGCTTTCTTT. Translation: CASSLGGAQTEAFF.

The chain uses TRBV18 and TRBJ1-4; no firm D call. V was shortened by 3 bases and J by 5 bases, with 10 bases between the two germline ends. Germline-derived CDR1 and CDR2 are KGHSH and LQKENI. The CDR3 contains 14 residues. CDR3 sequence reads: CASSPPSENEKLFF. In DNA, the CDR3 is TGTGCCAGCTCACCCCCCTCTGAGAATGAAAAACTGTTTTTT. Full variable domain (outside the CDR3, taken from reference TRBV18 and TRBJ1-4): NAGVMQNPRHLVRRRGQEARLRCSPMKGHSHVYWYRQLPEEGLKFMVYLQKENIIDESGMPKERFSAEFPKEGPSILRIQQVVRGDSAAYFCASSPPSENEKLFFGSGTQLSVL.

V usage is TRBV3-1 (or the pseudogene TRBV3-2) and J usage is TRBJ2-4, with TRBD2 matching 12 bases. The CDR3 loop spans 15 amino acids. The J segment lost 15 bases and the V segment lost 0 bases, leaving 9 bases of the junction unmatched. In germline, CDR1 is LGHDT, CDR2 YNNKEL (reference sequence). The CDR3: CASSQDRASGGAVYF. Here the CDR3 DNA reads TGTGCCAGCAGCCAAGATCGAGCTAGCGGGGGGGCCGTGTACTTC.

The chain links TRBV19 to TRBJ1-2; tentatively, D is TRBD1 (6 bases). Between the trimmed V and J ends, which lost 10 bases and 5 bases, there was a span of 17 bases. The CDR3 consists of 13 residues. CDR1 LNHDA and CDR2 SQIVND come from the germline V gene (reference sequence). The CDR3, as DNA: TGTGCCATCGGGTCCGGGACACATTATGGCTACACCTTC. It encodes CAIGSGTHYGYTF.

This rearrangement joins TRBV6-2 or TRBV6-3 to TRBJ2-1; D ambiguous. The length of the CDR3 is 11 residues. Germline values: CDR1 MNHEY, CDR2 SVGEGT. Trimming removed 4 bases at V and 13 bases at J, with 11 bases between. CDR3 amino acids: CASSFGDSQFF. The CDR3 DNA reads as TGTGCCAGCAGTTTTGGCGACTCACAGTTCTTC.

A few counts support this clone. This rearrangement joins TRBV4-1 to TRBJ1-6; the D is unclear. Trimming removed 1 base from V and 9 bases from J, with 16 bases in between. CDR3 length: 16 amino acids. CDR1 is MGHRA, CDR2 YSYEKL, per germline. As DNA, the CDR3 is TGCGCCAGCAGCCAAGCCCCTCTTCCTGACTTTTCACCCCTCCACTTT. Translation gives CASSQAPLPDFSPLHF.

The chain is built from TRBV5-4 and TRBJ2-7; possible D gene TRBD1, 5 bases. The ends were cut back, 3 bases at V and 1 base at J, with 11 bases in the middle. CDR3 length: 14 amino acids. CDR1 is SGHNT, CDR2 YYREEE, per germline (reference sequence). The CDR3 loop is CASSYGAGSYEQYF. The DNA for the CDR3 is TGTGCCAGCAGCTATGGGGCAGGGTCCTACGAGCAGTACTTC.

The chain is built from TRBV7-8 and TRBJ2-1; 7 bases agree with TRBD1. CDR3 length: 16 residues. Per germline, CDR1 SGHVS and CDR2 FQNEAQ. The trim removed 2 bases at V and 1 base at J, leaving 5 bases unmatched. Here the CDR3 DNA reads TGTGCCAGCAGCTTAATAGGGGGCTTTTCCTACAATGAGCAGTTCTTC. Its protein is CASSLIGGFSYNEQFF.

The genes are TRBV9 and TRBJ1-1, with D maybe TRBD1 (6 bases). The CDR3 runs to 17 residues. Germline V CDR1 and CDR2: SGDLS, YYNGEE. Deletions cut 0 bases from V and 3 bases from J, with 18 bases between. CDR3 amino acids: CASSVGDNRAIDTEAFF. CDR3 sequence (DNA): TGTGCCAGCAGCGTAGGAGATAACAGGGCGATTGACACTGAAGCTTTCTTT.

The rearrangement joins TRBV5-1 to TRBJ2-1, with 8 bases aligning to TRBD2. With 6 bases clipped from V and 2 bases from J, the junction kept 1 base outside the gene matches. The CDR3 loop spans 13 amino acids. The germline gives CDR1 SGHRS, CDR2 YFSETQ. This CDR3 reads CASIGGAYNEQFF. CDR3 in DNA: TGCGCCAGCATCGGGGGGGCCTACAATGAGCAGTTCTTC.

The chain carries TRBV28 and TRBJ2-7, with D unresolved. Trimming stripped 3 bases from V and 3 bases from J, with 6 bases between. CDR1 and CDR2 from the germline V gene are MDHEN and SYDVKM. This CDR3 contains 12 residues. The CDR3 sequence is CASSFTGYEQYF. The CDR3 DNA sequence: TGTGCCAGCAGTTTTACGGGCTACGAGCAGTACTTC.

The chain couples TRBV9 to TRBJ1-4; D is uncertain. V was shortened by 3 bases and J by 6 bases, with 3 bases between the two germline ends. This CDR3 has 11 amino acids. The germline V gene encodes CDR1 SGDLS and CDR2 YYNGEE. CDR3 sequence reads: CASSADEKLFF. DNA for the CDR3: TGTGCCAGCAGCGCAGATGAAAAACTGTTTTTT.

The J gene is TRBJ2-1, the V gene TRBV9; 7 bases agree with TRBD2. V shed 0 bases, J shed 1 base, and the junction held 1 base outside the gene matches. The CDR3 has 15 amino acids. The germline gives CDR1 SGDLS, CDR2 YYNGEE. Here the CDR3 reads CASSVVGGSYNEQFF. In DNA form, the CDR3 reads TGTGCCAGCAGCGTAGTGGGGGGGTCCTACAATGAGCAGTTCTTC.

This clone was counted at least ten times. The CDR3 loop reads CASSENRGRTYEQYF. The CDR3 coding sequence is TGTGCCAGCAGTGAAAACAGGGGGCGAACCTACGAGCAGTACTTC. This chain joins TRBV25-1 and TRBJ2-7, with 9 bases fitting TRBD1. The germline gives CDR1 MGHDK, CDR2 SYGVNS. The length of the CDR3 is 15 residues. Losses at the gene ends were 2 bases for V and 2 bases for J; bases not matched to a gene: 4.

The chain combines TRBV5-1 with TRBJ1-4; D unresolved. This CDR3 region has 15 residues. V shed 4 bases and J shed 0 bases, with 10 bases lying between them. Germline values: CDR1 SGHRS, CDR2 YFSETQ. CDR3 residues: CASSISLATNEKLFF. The CDR3 DNA follows: TGCGCCAGCAGCATCAGTCTTGCAACTAATGAAAAACTGTTTTTT. The full variable domain, its missing parts supplied by reference TRBV5-1 and TRBJ1-4, is KAGVTQTPRYLIKTRGQQVTLSCSPISGHRSVSWYQQTPGQGLQFLFEYFSETQRNKGNFPGRFSGRQFSNSRSEMNVSTLELGDSALYLCASSISLATNEKLFFGSGTQLSVL.

V and J are TRBV4-3 and TRBJ1-1, with D possibly being TRBD1 (5 bases). The CDR3 is made up of 14 amino acids. V lost 1 base to trimming and J lost 5 bases, with 11 bases between them. CDR1 is LGHNA, CDR2 YSLEER, per germline. The CDR3 loop reads CASSQVAGRTEAFF. CDR3 bases: TGCGCCAGCAGCCAAGTGGCAGGGAGGACTGAAGCTTTCTTT.

The rearrangement uses TRBV6-2 or TRBV6-3 and TRBJ2-1; D is unclear. Germline V gene sequence: CDR1 MNHEY, CDR2 SVGEGT. CDR3 size: 12 residues. V dropped 2 bases and J dropped 6 bases, with 5 bases sitting between them. As DNA, the CDR3 is TGTGCCAGCAGTTACGGGCTCAATGAGCAGTTCTTC. Amino acids: CASSYGLNEQFF.